This TCR beta chain stems from a study of T cell responses to AZD1222 COVID-19 vaccine. Across the study: Researchers grouped second doses given at about 4 or about 12 weeks into one pool. Study results and caveats: The CD4 TCRs associated with vaccination extended across spike and predominated at 160-218 and 743-854.

Trimming cost V 0 bases and J 16 bases, with 19 bases left between them. Germline V gene lookup returns CDR1 SGHTA and CDR2 FQGNSA. The CDR3 is 14 residues long. Libraries were prepared by immunoSEQ multiplex PCR; TCRdb keeps only in-frame clonotypes and omits some of them. The table has 130,000 to 150,000 clones, 90% seen once. Note on this clone: Its antigen is not identified.

The material was peripheral blood, obtained on day 0 of AZD1222 vaccination. The rearrangement joins TRBV7-2 to TRBJ2-1; D call uncertain. This sequence originates from an adult in good health. CDR3 bases: TGTGCCAGCAGCTTAGCGCGTGGTGCTACGTACCAATTCTTC. This codes for CASSLARGATYQFF. Drawing the rest from reference TRBV7-2 and TRBJ2-1, the complete variable domain is GAGVSQSPSNKVTEKGKDVELRCDPISGHTALYWYRQSLGQGLEFLIYFQGNSAPDKSGLPSDRFSAERTGGSVSTLTIQRTQQEDSAVYLCASSLARGATYQFFGPGTRLTVL.